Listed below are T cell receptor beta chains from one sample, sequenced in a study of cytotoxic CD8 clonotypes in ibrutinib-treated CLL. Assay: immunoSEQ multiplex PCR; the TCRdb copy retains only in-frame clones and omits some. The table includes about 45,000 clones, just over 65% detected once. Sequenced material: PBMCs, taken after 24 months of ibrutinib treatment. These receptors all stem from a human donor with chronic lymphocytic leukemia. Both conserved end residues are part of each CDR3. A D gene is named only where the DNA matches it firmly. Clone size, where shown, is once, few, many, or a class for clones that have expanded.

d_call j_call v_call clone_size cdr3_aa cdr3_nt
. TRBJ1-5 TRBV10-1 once CASMGATPYSNQPQHF TGCGCCAGCATGGGTGCTACCCCCTATAGCAATCAGCCCCAGCATTTT
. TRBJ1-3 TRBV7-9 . CASSRGQGNTIYF TGTGCCAGCAGCCGCGGACAGGGAAACACCATATATTTT
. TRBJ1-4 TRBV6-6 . CASMRRGYEKLFF TGTGCCAGCATGAGAAGGGGCTACGAAAAACTGTTTTTT
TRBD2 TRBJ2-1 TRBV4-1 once CASSQEGRTSLPSSYNEQFF TGCGCCAGCAGCCAAGAAGGGAGGACTAGCTTACCCAGCTCCTACAATGAGCAGTTCTTC
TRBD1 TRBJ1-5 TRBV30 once CAWSVGQGGNQPQHF TGTGCCTGGAGCGTCGGACAGGGGGGGAATCAGCCCCAGCATTTT
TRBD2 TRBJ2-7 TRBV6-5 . CASSPGGSYEQYF TGTGCCAGCAGCCCGGGGGGCTCCTACGAGCAGTACTTC
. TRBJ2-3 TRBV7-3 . CASSLGPTDTQYF TGTGCCAGCAGCTTAGGGCCCACAGATACGCAGTATTTT
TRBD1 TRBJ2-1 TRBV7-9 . CASSPWDSGGEQFF TGTGCCAGCAGCCCTTGGGACAGCGGCGGTGAGCAGTTCTTC
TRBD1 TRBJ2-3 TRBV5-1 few CASSPSGQVYTDTQYF TGCGCCAGCAGCCCCTCGGGACAGGTTTACACAGATACGCAGTATTTT
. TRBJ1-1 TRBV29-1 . CSVLETEAFF TGCAGCGTTCTCGAAACTGAAGCTTTCTTT
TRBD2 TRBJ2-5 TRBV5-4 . CASSPPPRELAGLWGETQYF TGTGCCAGCAGCCCCCCGCCGCGGGAGCTAGCGGGACTTTGGGGGGAGACCCAGTACTTC
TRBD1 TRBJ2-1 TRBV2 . CASSTQGINEQFF TGTGCCAGCAGTACACAGGGGATCAATGAGCAGTTCTTC
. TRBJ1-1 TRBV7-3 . CASSLRAGDLNTEAFF TGTGCCAGCAGCTTAAGGGCAGGGGATCTGAACACTGAAGCTTTCTTT
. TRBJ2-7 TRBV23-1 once CASSPRGGRISYEQYF TGCGCCAGCAGTCCCCGGGGCGGGCGGATCTCCTACGAGCAGTACTTC
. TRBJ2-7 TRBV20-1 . CSAGVGEQYF TGCAGTGCTGGGGTAGGGGAGCAGTACTTC
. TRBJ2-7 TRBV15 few CATSRDAGLLFYEQYF TGTGCCACCAGCAGAGATGCGGGACTTCTTTTCTACGAGCAGTACTTC
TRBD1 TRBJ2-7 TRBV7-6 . CASSGGQAYEQYF TGTGCCAGCAGCGGGGGACAGGCCTACGAGCAGTACTTC
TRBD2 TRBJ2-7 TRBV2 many CASSIAGGLGEQYF TGTGCCAGCAGTATCGCGGGGGGGCTCGGCGAGCAGTACTTC
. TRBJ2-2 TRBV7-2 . CASSLRSTGELFF TGTGCCAGCAGCTTAAGGTCGACCGGGGAGCTGTTTTTT